One and the same sample provided the 4 T cell receptor beta chains below, sequenced in a study of sequential checkpoint blockade in melanoma. Produced via immunoSEQ multiplex PCR; TCRdb's table is partial and in-frame only. The sample yields under 25,000 clones, roughly 82% seen once. As for treatment: randomized to nivolumab then ipilimumab (arm A) or the reverse (arm B). Here the sequenced sample was CD8+ T cells sorted from blood (inferred from file names), taken from a patient given nivolumab and ipilimumab in sequence. Source of these receptors: a human donor with melanoma.

The chain is built from TRBV18 and TRBJ2-2; D may be TRBD2 (6 bases). The CDR3 contains 16 residues. The V and J ends lost 6 bases and 3 bases respectively, with 17 bases between them. Germline CDR1 and CDR2: KGHSH and LQKENI. The DNA for the CDR3 is TGTGCCAGCTCCCCCCAGCGGCGGGGCGACACCGGGGAGCTGTTTTTT. Residues: CASSPQRRGDTGELFF.

This clone was observed a few times. The CDR3 sequence: CASSEWGRDNEKLFF. CDR3 sequence (DNA): TGTGCCAGCAGTGAATGGGGGAGGGATAATGAAAAACTGTTTTTT. V usage is TRBV25-1 and J usage is TRBJ1-4; perhaps TRBD1 as D (5 bases). CDR3 length equals 15 residues. Trimming removed 1 base at V and 4 bases at J, with 10 bases between. Looked up from germline, CDR1 is MGHDK and CDR2 is SYGVNS.

CDR3 residues: CASSTGTSGRGTGELFF. In DNA form, the CDR3 reads TGTGCCAGCAGCACAGGGACTAGCGGGAGAGGGACCGGGGAGCTGTTTTTT. The chain couples TRBV5-5 to TRBJ2-2; 14 bases are a match to TRBD2. The CDR3 covers 17 residues. Trimming cost V 4 bases and J 5 bases; bases outside gene matches: 7. Germline-derived CDR1 and CDR2 are SGHKS and YYEKEE (reference sequence).

The chain is built from TRBV11-2 and TRBJ2-1, with TRBD1 matching 8 bases. Germline V lookup: CDR1 SGHAT, CDR2 FQNNGV. Unmatched junction bases numbered 7, after V lost 5 bases and J lost 4 bases. The CDR3 loop spans 15 amino acids. The CDR3 coding sequence is TGTGCCAGCAGCCATCCGGGACAGGCTTACAATGAGCAGTTCTTC. Residues: CASSHPGQAYNEQFF.